This TCR beta chain was documented in a study of hypomethylating agent response in myelodysplastic syndrome. Overall study context: Hypomethylating treatment was azacitidine in about 75% of the 11, decitabine in 3 of 11. The mean patient age was roughly 70 +/- 6.9 years, and diploid cytogenetics predominated.

Profiling relied on immunoSEQ multiplex PCR, and the TCRdb table lists in-frame clones only, not all of them. The table lists about 5,400 clones, about 88% of them singletons. Regarding the study as a whole: Analysis covered a small cohort of just 11 patients.

Points on this clone: Its antigen is undetermined.

Trimming took 2 bases from V and 3 from J; bases not matched to a gene: 5. CDR1 is SGDLS, CDR2 YYNGEE, per germline. The CDR3 has 15 amino acids. This sequence joins TRBV9 and TRBJ1-2, with 9 bases identical to TRBD1. This receptor was obtained from a human donor with myelodysplastic syndrome. The sample consisted of bone marrow, taken before or after starting hypomethylating agent treatment for myelodysplastic syndrome (not recorded which). DNA of the CDR3: TGTGCCAGCAGCGTCGAACAGGGGGCGCACTATGGCTACACCTTC. Translating it yields CASSVEQGAHYGYTF. Based on the CDR3 plus reference TRBV9 and TRBJ1-2, the full variable domain is DSGVTQTPKHLITATGQRVTLRCSPRSGDLSVYWYQQSLDQGLQFLIQYYNGEERAKGNILERFSAQQFPDLHSELNLSSLELGDSALYFCASSVEQGAHYGYTFGSGTRLTVV.